This TCR beta chain comes out of a study of blood T cell repertoires in COVID-19 (TCRdb year 2020). With respect to the entire study: Collaborator samples came from the United States, Italy and Spain and covered acute and convalescent phases of COVID-19. The material from the prospective study consisted of cDNA or gDNA derived from T cells, B-cell-depleted T cells, or PBMCs. Subjects who had been exposed to COVID-19, were actively infected with it, or had recovered from it provided the deeply sampled blood TCRbeta repertoires that made up the dataset. The repertoires were made available in a free public database intended to serve as a resource for research on the immune response to SARS-CoV-2. Samples came from the ongoing ImmuneRACE study (first 160 participants) plus 1,254 subjects from 6 global collaborators. The sample metadata nearly always contained a de-identified subject ID, COVID-19 status, age in years and sex. Where HLA class I and class II types were available, the types were taken from metadata supplied by the sample provider, not from assay-based typing. The paper's findings and limits, for the study overall: How much clinical and demographic metadata was included differed by source and by participant, and the metadata was provided uncurated.

As concerns this clone: Its antigen remains undetermined. There are no base qualities to consult, and no much larger clone falls within one base.

A second Seattle source provided samples from volunteer blood donors who had recovered from COVID-19. The collaborating institutions used their own protocols to collect whole blood in K2EDTA tubes. Collaborator samples were shipped for TCRbeta analysis as frozen whole blood, isolated PBMCs, or DNA extracted from either sample type. Between the V and J ends, shortened by 0 bases and 16 bases respectively, the junction contains 14 bases. The CDR3 runs 12 residues from the cysteine to the phenylalanine. Only the CDR3 part of the read is kept: 36 bases, read in frame from the first base. Via the germline V gene (reference sequence), CDR1 is SGHNT and CDR2 YYREEE. TCRbeta CDR3 regions were amplified from genomic DNA using the immunoSEQ Assay, a bias-controlled multiplex PCR. As for the authors' bioinformatics: Within the assay, amplification of reference gene primers was used to estimate how many nucleated cells each sample contained. To quantify the absolute abundance of each unique TCRbeta CDR3 rearrangement, sequence reads were collapsed and filtered. Productive Simpson clonality was computed per sample as the square root of Simpson's diversity index over productive rearrangements. The source is immuneACCESS, and TCRdb retained only in-frame sequences with V and J called. Part of the clones is not carried over; for the studies checked, unresolved V genes explain less than half of this, and the remainder is unexplained. That table gives V, J and clone size, and the DNA gave D and trimming. The sample table holds under 250,000 clones, of which roughly 84% were seen once. The ten top clones hold over 2.5% of the sample.

The receptor was isolated from a man aged 50-60 years who had recovered from COVID-19. The specimen was peripheral blood. This sequence uses TRBV5-4 and TRBJ2-1, with TRBD2 as a weak D call on 5 bases. The nucleotide sequence reads as follows: TGTGCCAGCAGCTTGGTAGGAGGCTCGGGATTCTTC. This is translated as CASSLVGGSGFF.